This T cell receptor (beta chain) was recovered during a study of blood T cells in healthy people across ages. A second PCR of 7 to 11 cycles used a sample-barcoded 5' primer and a J-beta primer mix. From each sample, at least 2.5 million paired-end reads containing CDR3 were obtained. TCRdb re-derived calls from the 5' RACE reads in MiXCR, one entry per CDR3 protein. The top ten clones hold around 2.1% of a sample with about 1.8 million distinct CDR3 sequences, roughly 52% of them seen once. Total RNA amounts of at least 6 micrograms were extracted per sample. Study-wide findings and caveats: Percentage of naive T cells showed a strong correlation with TCR beta diversity. The recorded TCR beta diversity per million T cells decreased in a roughly linear manner with age.

Regarding this clonotype: What it recognizes is unknown.

The CDR3 runs to 11 residues. V was clipped by 8 bases and J by 9 bases, with 14 bases between them. The germline CDR1 and CDR2 sequences are SQVTM and ANQGSEA. Sample: blood. The sequence derives from a woman in her forties in good health. J is TRBJ2-1 and V is TRBV29-1, with D perhaps matching TRBD1 or TRBD2 (5 bases each). CDR3 nucleotide sequence: TGCAGCTCTGATAAGAGGGGTGAGCAGTTCTTC. It translates to CSSDKRGEQFF.